The present TCR delta chain was sequenced within a study of γδ T cells in repeated Plasmodium falciparum infection. Bulk repertoires came from Vgamma9/Vdelta2+ or Vdelta2-negative gammadelta T cells flow-sorted from PBMC. TCRdb processed the multiplex PCR reads again with the CATT caller. The data show about 93,000 delta-chain clones, 0.75% to 1% seen once. This clone was detected a few times. The protein in TCRdb stems from a much larger clone and differs at residue 8 from this DNA's translation, likely a read error; here the protein is translated from the DNA. The ends were cut back, 2 bases at V and 4 bases at J, with 35 bases in the middle. From germline, CDR1 is TSWWSYY and CDR2 QGS. The CDR3 covers 22 residues.

This rearrangement joins TRDV1 to TRDJ1; D is perhaps TRDD3 (9 bases). This clonotype was obtained from a pool of human donors (malaria-infected and uninfected, not separated). Sequencing was carried out using gamma-delta T cells from blood. The CDR3 coding sequence is TGTGCTCTTGGGGAATTTACGTGTCTTCCTACTTATTGGGGGATAACAGGCGATAAACTCATCTTT. Translating gives CALGEFTCLPTYWGITGDKLIF.